The next 14 T cell receptor beta chains were all read from a single sample in a study of response to subunit inactivated influenza vaccine (dated by TCRdb to between 2017 and 2018). Library preparation used RT-PCR. The instrument given in TCRdb is Illumina HiSeq 2500. TCRdb reprocessed the public reads (quality trimming at Q25 with fastp, clone calling with MiXCR) and kept in-frame beta chains. All rows with the same CDR3 protein become a single entry with the most common DNA and genes. The sample table contains hundreds of thousands of distinct CDR3 sequences; only one count was recorded for around 16% of them. The ten largest clones take up approximately 10% of the sample. This specimen consisted of PBMCs from blood, obtained 12 days after vaccination. The receptor source for this set is a man aged 45 to 65 who received an inactivated influenza vaccine. Donor details come from another sample of the same person, matched by shared clones.

The table lists this clonotype with many counts. The chain is built from TRBV12-3 or TRBV12-4 and TRBJ2-7; a weak D match, TRBD1 (6 bases). This CDR3 has 12 residues. Trimming took off 5 bases at V and 3 bases at J, with 8 bases between the two ends. This chain's CDR3 is CASSPGDYEQYF. The CDR3 nucleotides read TGTGCCAGCAGTCCAGGGGACTACGAGCAGTACTTC.

The chain employs TRBV2 and TRBJ2-1; possible D gene TRBD2, 5 bases. The V end was cut by 1 base, the J end by 3 bases, with 7 bases between. The germline V gene encodes CDR1 SNHLY and CDR2 FYNNEI. The CDR3 is 14 residues long. CDR3 protein: CASSEGGGYNEQFF. The CDR3 DNA sequence: TGTGCCAGCAGTGAAGGCGGAGGCTACAATGAGCAGTTCTTC. Complete variable domain (other parts from reference TRBV2 and TRBJ2-1): EPEVTQTPSHQVTQMGQEVILRCVPISNHLYFYWYRQILGQKVEFLVSFYNNEISEKSEIFDDQFSVERPDGSNFTLKIRSTKLEDSAMYFCASSEGGGYNEQFFGPGTRLTVL.

This clonotype has only a few counts. The chain links TRBV12-3 or TRBV12-4 to TRBJ2-2; D is perhaps TRBD1 or TRBD2 (5 bases each). V was shortened by 3 bases and J by 1 base, with 9 bases between the two germline ends. CDR3 length equals 15 residues. In DNA form, the CDR3 reads TGTGCCAGCAGTTTGGGGGATATGAACACCGGGGAGCTGTTTTTT. Its translation is CASSLGDMNTGELFF.

This chain uses TRBV6-2 or TRBV6-3 with TRBJ2-1; 8 bases are shared with TRBD2. Germline CDR1 and CDR2: MNHEY and SVGEGT. CDR3 size: 17 residues. V was pared by 0 bases and J by 4 bases, with 8 bases of the junction left unmatched. CDR3 DNA sequence: TGTGCCAGCAGTTACTCAAAGGGACTAGGGGGATACAATGAGCAGTTCTTC. Translating gives CASSYSKGLGGYNEQFF.

This clonotype occurred many times. The V call is TRBV7-9, the J call TRBJ1-2; D not certain. Trimming cost V 5 bases and J 6 bases, with 16 bases left between them. CDR3 length equals 14 residues. Germline-derived CDR1 and CDR2 are SEHNR and FQNEAQ (reference sequence). CDR3 DNA: TGTGCCAGCAGCCCCTGGGAGGGTATCCATGGCTACACCTTC. Translation: CASSPWEGIHGYTF.

The chain combines TRBV6-5 with TRBJ2-2; 9 bases map to TRBD2. The CDR3 is made up of 18 amino acids. After removal of 2 bases from V and 0 bases from J, the junction contained 7 bases not matched to a gene. Per germline, CDR1 MNHEY and CDR2 SVGAGI. The DNA for the CDR3 is TGTGCCAGCAGTTACCCCCTAGCGGGGAGCGCGAACACCGGGGAGCTGTTTTTT. Its translation is CASSYPLAGSANTGELFF.

The chain uses TRBV12-3 or TRBV12-4 and TRBJ2-2; D unclear. V was cut by 3 bases and J by 5 bases, with 16 bases left in between. The CDR3 has 16 residues. The CDR3 loop reads CASSFIEIAGTGELFF. For the CDR3, the DNA is TGTGCCAGCAGTTTTATAGAAATTGCCGGGACCGGGGAGCTGTTTTTT.

This clonotype has more than one count but fewer than ten. The chain combines TRBV11-1 with TRBJ2-3; 10 bases fit TRBD2. The trim removed 1 base at V and 5 bases at J, leaving 6 bases unmatched. This CDR3 has 16 residues. Looked up from germline, CDR1 is SGHAT and CDR2 is FQDESV (reference sequence). CDR3 nucleotides: TGTGCCAGCAGCTTAGTAATAGGGACTAGCGAAGATACGCAGTATTTT. It is translated as CASSLVIGTSEDTQYF.

This clonotype was seen a few times. The chain links TRBV7-2 to TRBJ1-3; no firm D call. The CDR3 is 14 amino acids. Germline lookup yields CDR1 SGHTA and CDR2 FQGNSA. The V end was cut by 4 bases, the J end by 8 bases, with 15 bases between. Here the CDR3 reads CASSSEPYGDTIYF. CDR3 DNA: TGTGCCAGCAGCTCGGAACCATATGGGGACACCATATATTTT.

This chain connects TRBV6-5 to TRBJ2-1; TRBD1 is a possible D gene (6 bases). CDR1 MNHEY and CDR2 SVGAGI come from the germline V gene. V was trimmed by 0 bases and J by 7 bases, leaving 19 bases between them. This CDR3 has 17 residues. For the CDR3, the DNA is TGTGCCAGCAGTTACTCGACTGGGGGCCCCTCCCCTAATGAGCAGTTCTTC. Amino acid sequence: CASSYSTGGPSPNEQFF.

The chain has TRBV5-1 and TRBJ2-7; 7 nucleotides match TRBD1. The CDR3 is made up of 15 amino acids. V shed 4 bases and J 2 bases; nucleotides not matched to a gene: 9. The germline V gene encodes CDR1 SGHRS and CDR2 YFSETQ. The CDR3 here is CASSPPLTGTYEQYF. Here the CDR3 DNA reads TGCGCCAGCAGCCCCCCGTTGACAGGGACCTACGAGCAGTACTTC.

This clonotype occurred many times. This chain links TRBV12-3 or TRBV12-4 with TRBJ1-5; unclear D gene. V was clipped by 2 bases and J by 6 bases, with 5 bases between them. This CDR3 is built from 12 residues. CDR3 nucleotide sequence: TGTGCCAGCAGTTTATCTCGTCAGCCCCAGCATTTT. It encodes CASSLSRQPQHF.

There are a few counts of this clonotype. The chain couples TRBV4-2 to TRBJ2-5; tentatively, D is TRBD2 (6 bases). Germline values: CDR1 LGHNA, CDR2 YNFKEQ. This CDR3 comprises 13 residues. V was trimmed by 3 bases and J by 4 bases, leaving 9 bases between them. The CDR3, as DNA: TGTGCCAGCAGCCAGCCCGGGGGAGAGACCCAGTACTTC. As protein: CASSQPGGETQYF.

This clonotype was detected a few times. This chain links TRBV5-5 with TRBJ1-4; D is perhaps TRBD1 (5 bases). The CDR3 is made up of 13 amino acids. Germline V gives CDR1 SGHKS, CDR2 YYEKEE (reference sequence). Trimming left V 5 bases short and J 8 bases short, with 13 bases between. CDR3 region: CASSLVGGEKLFF. CDR3 DNA: TGTGCCAGCAGTCTGGTCGGGGGGGAAAAACTGTTTTTT.